This TCR beta chain was captured by sequencing in a study of T-cell memory formation after mild COVID-19. Constant-segment primers served in 5'RACE that generated TCR alpha and TCR beta cDNA libraries bearing sample barcodes and UMIs. MiXCR, run by TCRdb on the 5' RACE reads, gives a single entry per CDR3 protein. The sample records 400,000 to 500,000 distinct CDR3 sequences, around 17% being singletons. Notes on the study in general: Some SARS-CoV-2-responding clones were already detected in memory before infection.

The CDR3 sequence is 20 residues long. Germline assignment: CDR1 SGHTA and CDR2 FQGNSA. Trimming removed 0 bases at V and 4 bases at J, with 27 bases between. Of note for this clonotype: Its antigen is currently unknown.

The sample consisted of PBMCs or a T cell subset sorted from them (not recorded which). The chain is built from TRBV7-2 and TRBJ1-2; D remains unclear. This receptor was identified in a man aged 18 to 30 who had mild COVID-19 (a few samples of this study predate the infection). Cell type and time point are not known. CDR3 sequence (DNA): TGTGCCAGCAGCTTAGCCCCGACCTCCCCGTACGGGGAGGGTGGCTATGGCTACACCTTC. Encoded protein: CASSLAPTSPYGEGGYGYTF.